This TCR beta chain was documented in a study of shared clonotypes between healthy human individuals. Across the whole study: Three plates were used per donor for CD4 naive, three for CD4 memory, two for CD8 naive and one for CD8 memory. Study-wide points: The study found lower generation probabilities in non-shared clonotypes than in those shared by all four donors.

With respect to this clone: Its antigen remains unidentified.

Adult Caucasians living in Nashville, Tennessee made up all of the donors. The sorted-subset replicate PCRs were given about 200 ng DNA, which is roughly 30,000 T cell genomes. Method: immunoSEQ multiplex PCR; TCRdb's copy keeps in-frame clones and lacks some. This sample has some 1,400,000 clones, with approximately 96% found just once. The receptor was derived from a man under 40 in good health. Sample: naive CD4+ T cells sorted from blood. This sample's subset: CD45RA+ positively selected.

Here the CDR3 DNA reads TGTGCCAGCAGAATGTGGACGGGAGAGTCCGAGCAGTACTTC. This encodes CASRMWTGESEQYF. The chain combines TRBV6-5 with TRBJ2-7, with D tentatively TRBD2 (6 bases). The CDR3 extends over 14 amino acids. Germline assignment: CDR1 MNHEY and CDR2 SVGAGI. Trimming removed 6 bases from V and 6 bases from J, with 18 bases in between.